These 16 T cell receptor beta chains originate from one sample sequenced in a study of early T cells in non-severe SARS-CoV-2 infection. One entry per CDR3 protein results from TCRdb running MiXCR on the 5' RACE reads. The sample lists tens of thousands of distinct CDR3 sequences, approximately 13% occurring once. The specimen comprised whole blood, sampled at baseline. The source of these receptors is an adult who was a healthcare worker with PCR-confirmed SARS-CoV-2 infection or an uninfected control (not recorded which).

This clonotype was counted a few times. The chain couples TRBV5-6 to TRBJ2-7, with 8 bases matching TRBD1. This CDR3 contains 15 residues. V dropped 1 base and J dropped 4; count of bases not matched to a gene: 7. Germline CDR1 reads SGHDT; CDR2 reads YYEEEE. The CDR3 nucleotides are TGTGCCAGCAGCTTGAACTTGGACAGGGCATACGAGCAGTACTTC. It yields the protein CASSLNLDRAYEQYF.

This clonotype was recorded at least ten times. The J gene is TRBJ1-2, the V gene TRBV7-8; D possibly corresponds to TRBD1 (6 bases). CDR1 and CDR2 (germline): SGHVS, FQNEAQ. V lost 3 bases and J 2 bases, leaving 16 bases between the germline ends. The CDR3 has 16 amino acids. The CDR3 here is CASSLYTGRKNYGYTF. CDR3 DNA sequence: TGTGCCAGCAGCTTGTACACAGGGAGGAAGAACTATGGCTACACCTTC.

This clonotype was observed many times. This chain connects TRBV7-2 to TRBJ2-7; the D is unclear. Germline V gene lookup returns CDR1 SGHTA and CDR2 FQGNSA. The CDR3 has 15 residues. Trimming stripped 7 bases from V and 1 base from J, with 17 bases between. The DNA of the CDR3 is TGTGCCAGCATGCCCGCTTTGGGCAGATCCTACGAGCAGTACTTC. Translating it yields CASMPALGRSYEQYF.

This clonotype was recorded many times. The genes are TRBV2 and TRBJ1-2; D remains unclear. V shed 7 bases and J shed 0 bases, with 9 bases lying between them. The length of the CDR3 is 13 residues. The germline gives CDR1 SNHLY, CDR2 FYNNEI. The CDR3 sequence is CASMDGSNYGYTF. Written as DNA, the CDR3 is TGTGCCAGCATGGACGGATCTAACTATGGCTACACCTTC.

The genes are TRBV12-3 or TRBV12-4 and TRBJ2-1; 10 nucleotides line up with TRBD1. CDR3 length: 15 amino acids. The V segment lost 1 base and the J segment 6 bases; nucleotides outside the gene matches: 3. The CDR3 sequence is CASSLGQGAGNEQFF. CDR3 nucleotides: TGTGCCAGCAGTTTAGGACAGGGGGCTGGCAATGAGCAGTTCTTC.

This chain connects TRBV5-1 to TRBJ2-4; D not resolved. CDR1 and CDR2 from the germline V gene are SGHRS and YFSETQ. This CDR3 is 16 amino acids long. V gave up 4 bases and J gave up 0 bases, with 14 bases separating them. This CDR3 reads CASSPIGGVAKNIQYF. The DNA of the CDR3 is TGCGCCAGCAGCCCAATAGGTGGGGTAGCCAAAAACATTCAGTACTTC.

This chain uses TRBV12-3 or TRBV12-4 with TRBJ1-1; D gene ambiguous. The V and J ends lost 6 bases and 3 bases respectively, with 14 bases between them. The CDR3 contains 14 residues. CDR3 sequence (DNA): TGTGCCAGCAGCCTAAGGGTGAGGGACACTGAAGCTTTCTTT. Encoded protein: CASSLRVRDTEAFF.

There are a few counts of this clonotype. The V gene is TRBV27, the J gene TRBJ2-7, with D tentatively TRBD1 (6 bases). The germline V gene encodes CDR1 MNHEY and CDR2 SMNVEV (reference sequence). Trimming removed 8 bases from V and 0 bases from J, with 14 bases in between. This CDR3 is built from 14 residues. CDR3 coding DNA: TGTGCCAGCCGTTCCCGGGACACCTCCTACGAGCAGTACTTC. As protein: CASRSRDTSYEQYF.

This clonotype was found many times. V usage is TRBV24-1 and J usage is TRBJ2-1; TRBD2 might be the D (7 bases). The CDR3 has 17 amino acids. V lost 3 bases, J lost 7 bases, and 21 bases lay in between. CDR1 is KGHDR, CDR2 SFDVKD, per germline. The DNA of the CDR3 is TGTGCCACCAGTGATCCATCCCCCCGCGGGGGCGGGAATGAGCAGTTCTTC. Translated, it gives CATSDPSPRGGGNEQFF.

This clonotype was recorded many times. The chain is built from TRBV6-6 and TRBJ1-2; no definite D call. V was trimmed by 2 bases and J by 3 bases, leaving 7 bases between them. CDR1 and CDR2 from the germline V gene are MNHNY and SVGAGI (reference sequence). The CDR3 has 13 amino acids. The CDR3 sequence is CASSYDTYYGYTF. CDR3 bases: TGTGCCAGCAGTTACGACACCTACTATGGCTACACCTTC.

This clonotype was seen ten or more times. The J gene is TRBJ2-2, the V gene TRBV29-1; D is unresolved. The CDR3 is 14 amino acids. V lost 3 bases and J 1 base, leaving 9 bases between the germline ends. The germline CDR1 and CDR2 sequences are SQVTM and ANQGSEA. CDR3 bases: TGCAGCGTTGAGAGAGTTGAGAACACCGGGGAGCTGTTTTTT. Its protein is CSVERVENTGELFF.

The chain couples TRBV5-1 to TRBJ2-1; a possible D gene is TRBD1 (5 bases). This CDR3 contains 15 residues. Per the germline V gene, CDR1 is SGHRS and CDR2 is YFSETQ. The V and J ends lost 0 bases and 0 bases respectively, with 7 bases between them. CDR3 DNA: TGCGCCAGCAGCTTGGAGACAGCCTCCTACAATGAGCAGTTCTTC. This codes for CASSLETASYNEQFF. The full variable domain, its missing parts supplied by reference TRBV5-1 and TRBJ2-1, is KAGVTQTPRYLIKTRGQQVTLSCSPISGHRSVSWYQQTPGQGLQFLFEYFSETQRNKGNFPGRFSGRQFSNSRSEMNVSTLELGDSALYLCASSLETASYNEQFFGPGTRLTVL.

This rearrangement joins TRBV11-2 to TRBJ1-2; D is unresolved. V was pared by 1 base and J by 1 base, with 1 base between. Per the germline V gene, CDR1 is SGHAT and CDR2 is FQNNGV. The CDR3 totals 12 residues. The CDR3 reads CASSLVNYGYTF. CDR3 sequence (DNA): TGTGCCAGCAGCTTAGTTAACTATGGCTACACCTTC.

This clonotype was picked up a small number of times. The rearrangement uses TRBV5-1 and TRBJ2-7; TRBD2 matches at 7 bases. The CDR3 totals 14 residues. The V gene end was trimmed by 1 base and the J gene end by 0 bases; junction bases not matched to a gene: 1. Germline V gene data show CDR1 as SGHRS and CDR2 as YFSETQ. CDR3 DNA sequence: TGCGCCAGCAGCTTGACTAGCGCCTCCTACGAGCAGTACTTC. Translating it yields CASSLTSASYEQYF.

This clonotype was seen a few times. CDR3: CASSLRGGEQYF. CDR3 bases: TGTGCCAGCAGCCTCCGTGGAGGCGAGCAGTACTTC. The chain links TRBV6-6 to TRBJ2-7; a possible D gene is TRBD2 (5 bases). Germline CDR1 and CDR2: MNHNY and SVGAGI (reference sequence). The CDR3 runs to 12 residues. V lost 6 bases and J lost 6, with 12 bases in between.

This clonotype has at least ten counts. The junction differs from germline at one of its ends, possibly a read error. This sequence joins TRBV7-7 and TRBJ2-2; 7 bases fit TRBD2. CDR3 length: 17 amino acids. Germline assignment: CDR1 SSHAT and CDR2 FNYEAQ (reference sequence). CDR3 protein: CASSLDEGGSDTGELFF. In DNA form, the CDR3 reads TGTGCTAGCAGCTTAGACGAGGGCGGGAGCGACACCGGGGAGCTGTTTTTT.